Shown below are 14 T cell receptor beta chains from a single sample sequenced in a study of blood T cells in healthy people across ages. The second PCR ran about 6 to 11 cycles with a sample-barcoded 5' primer and J-beta primers. TCRdb processed the 5' RACE reads anew with MiXCR; each CDR3 protein has one entry. The sample includes some 790,000 distinct CDR3 sequences, less than 35% of them seen just once. Sequenced input: blood. The receptors stem from an elderly woman in good health.

This clonotype was observed at least ten times. This sequence joins TRBV6-2 or TRBV6-3 and TRBJ2-1; 7 nucleotides agree with TRBD1. The CDR3 is 15 amino acids. From germline, CDR1 is MNHEY and CDR2 SVGEGT. Trimming cost V 3 bases and J 15 bases; bases outside gene matches: 17. Here the CDR3 DNA reads TGTGCCAGCAGTTATACCTTGACAGGGTCGGGTATCGGGTTCTTC. This gives the protein CASSYTLTGSGIGFF.

This clonotype occurred a few times. V usage is TRBV3-1 and J usage is TRBJ2-2; D is ambiguous. Germline loops: CDR1 LGHDT, CDR2 YNNKEL (reference sequence). This CDR3 has 16 residues. V lost 0 bases and J 7 bases, leaving 15 bases between the germline ends. The CDR3 is CASSQDPVGSGGELFF. In DNA form, the CDR3 reads TGTGCCAGCAGCCAAGATCCTGTAGGGTCGGGCGGGGAGCTGTTTTTT.

The V gene is TRBV30, the J gene TRBJ2-4; D not certain. Germline assignment: CDR1 GTSNPN and CDR2 SVGIG (reference sequence). The V and J ends lost 2 bases and 7 bases respectively, with 6 bases between them. The length of the CDR3 is 11 residues. The CDR3 reads CAWSFRNIQYF. CDR3 DNA sequence: TGTGCCTGGAGTTTTAGGAACATTCAGTACTTC. Together with reference TRBV30 and TRBJ2-4, the CDR3 gives the full variable domain: SQTIHQWPATLVQPVGSPLSLECTVEGTSNPNLYWYRQAAGRGLQLLFYSVGIGQISSEVPQNLSASRPQDRQFILSSKKLLLSDSGFYLCAWSFRNIQYFGAGTRLSVL.

In the case of this clonotype: A much larger clone differs from this one at a single base, so this may be a read error. The chain combines TRBV21-1 with TRBJ2-7. TRBV21-1 is a pseudogene. The CDR3 length is 19 residues. The CDR3 nucleotides are TGTACCAGCAGCAAAGTTGGTGGTGGCGGTGGTCTAGAGCTATACGAGCAGTACTTC. Translation gives CTSSKVGGGGGLELYEQYF.

The rearrangement links TRBV3-1 to TRBJ2-5, with D tentatively TRBD2 (6 bases). V was trimmed by 5 bases and J by 2 bases, leaving 12 bases between them. This CDR3 comprises 14 residues. Germline V gene data show CDR1 as LGHDT and CDR2 as YNNKEL (reference sequence). The CDR3: CASSAGLSQETQYF. The CDR3 DNA sequence: TGTGCCAGCAGCGCGGGACTTTCTCAAGAGACCCAGTACTTC.

The rearrangement joins TRBV6-2 or TRBV6-3 to TRBJ2-7; 7 bases are shared with TRBD2. Germline V gene sequence: CDR1 MNHEY, CDR2 SVGEGT. The CDR3 length is 12 residues. J was trimmed by 7 bases and V by 6 bases; bases with no gene match: 6. CDR3 residues: CASRGGVGEQYF. The CDR3 bases are TGTGCCAGCAGGGGGGGGGTCGGAGAGCAGTACTTC.

Remarks on this clonotype: A much larger clone differs from this one at a single base, so this may be a read error. The chain links TRBV29-1 to TRBJ2-3, with D maybe TRBD2 (5 bases). The CDR3 extends over 13 amino acids. The germline V gene encodes CDR1 SQVTM and CDR2 ANQGSEA. CDR3 sequence reads: CSVEGGYTDAQYF. The CDR3 bases are TGCAGCGTTGAGGGCGGGTACACAGATGCGCAGTATTTT.

This clonotype has only one observation. V usage is TRBV6-5 and J usage is TRBJ1-2; D is unresolved. This CDR3 has 12 residues. Germline V lookup: CDR1 MNHEY, CDR2 SVGAGI. V was clipped by 7 bases and J by 8 bases, with 14 bases between them. CDR3 protein: CASTGLSEGYTF. In DNA form, the CDR3 reads TGTGCCAGCACCGGTCTATCGGAGGGCTACACCTTC.

A note on this clonotype: One base away lies a much larger clone, so this may be a sequencing read error. The V call is TRBV30, the J call TRBJ2-6; TRBD1 might be the D (5 bases). CDR1 and CDR2 (germline): GTSNPN, SVGIG (reference sequence). The CDR3 has 13 residues. The CDR3, as DNA: TGTGCCTGGAGCCTTTCTGGGGCCAACGCCCTGACTTTC. Protein sequence: CAWSLSGANALTF.

This clonotype has ten or more counts. The chain recombines TRBV5-1 with TRBJ2-3; tentatively, D is TRBD2 (7 bases). The ends were cut back, 0 bases at V and 0 bases at J, with 11 bases in the middle. Germline-derived CDR1 and CDR2 are SGHRS and YFSETQ. This CDR3 spans 16 amino acids. CDR3 nucleotides: TGCGCCAGCAGCTTGGTGGGGGGGGCGAGCACAGATACGCAGTATTTT. Its translation is CASSLVGGASTDTQYF.

This clonotype has a count of ten or more. V and J are TRBV11-2 and TRBJ1-4; 7 bases line up with TRBD1. The germline V gene encodes CDR1 SGHAT and CDR2 FQNNGV. Trimming removed 1 base from V and 5 bases from J; junction bases left unmatched: 10. The CDR3 has 17 residues. CDR3 sequence reads: CASSLGISSGQNEKLFF. In DNA form, the CDR3 reads TGTGCCAGCAGCTTAGGAATCAGCTCGGGACAGAATGAAAAACTGTTTTTT.

Details on this clonotype: A much larger clonotype is one base distant, so this may be a read error. The rearrangement uses TRBV6-6 and TRBJ2-4; D remains unclear. The CDR3 loop spans 12 amino acids. CDR1 and CDR2 from the germline V gene are MNHNY and SVGAGI (reference sequence). Trimming shortened V by 5 bases and J by 15 bases, and 17 bases separated the two germline ends. This chain's CDR3 is CASSAGPYERYF. The DNA for the CDR3 is TGTGCCAGCAGTGCCGGACCCTACGAGCGGTACTTC.

The sample holds many counts of this clonotype. This chain uses TRBV7-2 with TRBJ2-3, with TRBD2 matching over 9 bases. V was clipped by 3 bases and J by 5 bases; unmatched bases: 12. The CDR3 has 17 amino acids. Germline-derived CDR1 and CDR2 are SGHTA and FQGNSA. The CDR3 sequence: CASSFPLAPSGVDTQYF. In DNA, the CDR3 is TGTGCCAGCAGCTTCCCGTTGGCCCCTAGCGGGGTAGATACGCAGTATTTT.

Points on this clonotype: This may be a read error: a much more frequent sequence differs by one nucleotide. V and J are TRBV29-1 and TRBJ1-4, with TRBD1 matching 8 bases. Germline V gene sequence: CDR1 SQVTM, CDR2 ANQGSEA. This CDR3 is 13 amino acids long. The chain's CDR3 is CSVVDRESEKRFF. DNA for the CDR3: TGCAGCGTTGTGGACAGGGAGAGCGAAAAACGGTTTTTT. The whole variable domain, filled in from reference TRBV29-1 and TRBJ1-4, reads SAVISQKPSRDICQRGTSLTIQCQVDSQVTMMFWYRQQPGQSLTLIATANQGSEATYESGFVIDKFPISRPNLTFSTLTVSNMSPEDSSIYLCSVVDRESEKRFFGSGTQLSVL.